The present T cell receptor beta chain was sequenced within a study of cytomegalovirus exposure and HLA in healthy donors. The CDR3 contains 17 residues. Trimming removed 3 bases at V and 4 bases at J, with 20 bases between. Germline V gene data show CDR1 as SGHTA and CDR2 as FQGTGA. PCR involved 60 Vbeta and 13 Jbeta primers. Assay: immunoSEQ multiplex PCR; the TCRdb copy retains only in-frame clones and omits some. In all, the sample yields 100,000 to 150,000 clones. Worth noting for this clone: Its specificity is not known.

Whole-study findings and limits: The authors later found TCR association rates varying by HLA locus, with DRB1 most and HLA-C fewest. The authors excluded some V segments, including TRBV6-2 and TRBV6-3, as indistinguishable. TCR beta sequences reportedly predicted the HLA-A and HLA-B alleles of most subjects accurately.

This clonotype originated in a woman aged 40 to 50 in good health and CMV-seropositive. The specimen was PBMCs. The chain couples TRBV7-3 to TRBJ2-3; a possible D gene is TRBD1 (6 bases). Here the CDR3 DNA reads TGTGCCAGCAGCTTTGGTCATACAGGGTCTCTAGCAGATACGCAGTATTTT. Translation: CASSFGHTGSLADTQYF.